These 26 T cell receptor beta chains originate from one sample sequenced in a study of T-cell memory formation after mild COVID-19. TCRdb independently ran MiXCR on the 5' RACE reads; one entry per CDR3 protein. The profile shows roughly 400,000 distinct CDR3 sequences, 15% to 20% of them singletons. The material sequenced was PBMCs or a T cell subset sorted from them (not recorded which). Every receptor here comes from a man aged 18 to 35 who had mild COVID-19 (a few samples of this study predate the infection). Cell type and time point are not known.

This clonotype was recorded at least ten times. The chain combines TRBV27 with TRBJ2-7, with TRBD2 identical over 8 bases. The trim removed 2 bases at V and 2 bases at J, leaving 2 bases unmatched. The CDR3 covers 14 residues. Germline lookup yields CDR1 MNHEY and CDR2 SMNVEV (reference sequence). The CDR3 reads CASSLGTSPYEQYV. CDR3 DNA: TGTGCCAGCAGTTTAGGGACTAGTCCCTACGAGCAGTACGTC.

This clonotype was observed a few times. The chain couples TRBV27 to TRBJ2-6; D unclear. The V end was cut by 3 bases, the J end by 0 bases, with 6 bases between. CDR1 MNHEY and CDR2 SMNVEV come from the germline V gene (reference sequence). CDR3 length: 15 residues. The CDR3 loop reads CASSFRPSGANVLTF. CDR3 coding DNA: TGTGCCAGCAGTTTCCGACCCTCTGGGGCCAACGTCCTGACTTTC.

CDR3 sequence reads: CRAGLGNIQYF. The CDR3 nucleotides are TGCAGGGCAGGTCTTGGAAACATTCAGTACTTC. V gene TRBV20-1 combines with J gene TRBJ2-4; D uncertain. The CDR3 is 11 residues long. CDR1 DFQATT and CDR2 SNEGSKA come from the germline V gene (reference sequence).

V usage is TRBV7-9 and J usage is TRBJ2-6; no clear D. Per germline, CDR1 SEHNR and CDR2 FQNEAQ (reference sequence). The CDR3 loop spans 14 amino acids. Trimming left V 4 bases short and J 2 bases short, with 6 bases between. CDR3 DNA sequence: TGTGCCAGCAGCTCCACAACTGGGGCCAACGTCCTGACTTTC. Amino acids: CASSSTTGANVLTF.

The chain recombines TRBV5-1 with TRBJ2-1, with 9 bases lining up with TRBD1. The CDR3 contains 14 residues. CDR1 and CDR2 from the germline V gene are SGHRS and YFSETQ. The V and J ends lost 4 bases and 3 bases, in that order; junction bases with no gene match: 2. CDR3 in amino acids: CASSRDRDYNEQFF. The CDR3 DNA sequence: TGCGCCAGCAGCCGGGACAGGGACTACAATGAGCAGTTCTTC.

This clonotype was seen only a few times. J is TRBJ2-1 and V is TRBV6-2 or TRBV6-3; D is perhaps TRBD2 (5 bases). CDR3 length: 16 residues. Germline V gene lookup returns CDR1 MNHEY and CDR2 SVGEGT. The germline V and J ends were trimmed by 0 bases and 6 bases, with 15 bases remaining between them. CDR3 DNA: TGTGCCAGCAGTTACTCTGCGGGCCCCCTGGTCAATGAGCAGTTCTTC. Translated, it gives CASSYSAGPLVNEQFF.

The DNA for the CDR3 is TGCGCCAGCAGTTTCATAACCAACACCGGGGAGCTGTTTTTT. Residues: CASSFITNTGELFF. The chain is built from TRBV5-1 and TRBJ2-2; no firm D call. Germline V lookup: CDR1 SGHRS, CDR2 YFSETQ. V lost 5 bases and J 2 bases, leaving 10 bases between the germline ends. CDR3 length: 14 residues.

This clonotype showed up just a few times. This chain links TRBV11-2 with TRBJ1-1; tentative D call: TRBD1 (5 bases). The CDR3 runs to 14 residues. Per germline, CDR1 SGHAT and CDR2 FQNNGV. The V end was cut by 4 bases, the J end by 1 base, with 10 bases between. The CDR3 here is CASSSGVGNTEAFF. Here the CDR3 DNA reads TGTGCCAGCAGCTCGGGGGTCGGGAACACTGAAGCTTTCTTT.

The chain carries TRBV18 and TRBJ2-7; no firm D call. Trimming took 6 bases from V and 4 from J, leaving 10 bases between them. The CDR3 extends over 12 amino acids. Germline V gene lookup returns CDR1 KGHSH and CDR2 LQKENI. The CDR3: CASSADTYEQYV. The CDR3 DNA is TGTGCCAGCTCGGCCGACACTTACGAGCAGTACGTC.

The CDR3 DNA reads as TGTGCCAGCAGTTACCCCCTAACTAGCGGGTCCTCAGATACGCAGTATTTT. Its translation is CASSYPLTSGSSDTQYF. The V gene is TRBV6-2 or TRBV6-3, the J gene TRBJ2-3; 9 nucleotides align to TRBD2. V lost 2 bases and J lost 4; bases outside the gene matches: 10. In germline, CDR1 is MNHEY, CDR2 SVGEGT. The CDR3 runs to 17 residues.

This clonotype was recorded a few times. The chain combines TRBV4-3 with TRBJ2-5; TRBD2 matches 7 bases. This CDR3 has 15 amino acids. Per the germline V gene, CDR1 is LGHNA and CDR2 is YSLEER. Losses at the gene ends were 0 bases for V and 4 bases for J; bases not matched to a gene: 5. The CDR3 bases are TGCGCCAGCAGCCAAGATTTGCTAGCGGTAGAGACCCAGTACTTC. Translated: CASSQDLLAVETQYF.

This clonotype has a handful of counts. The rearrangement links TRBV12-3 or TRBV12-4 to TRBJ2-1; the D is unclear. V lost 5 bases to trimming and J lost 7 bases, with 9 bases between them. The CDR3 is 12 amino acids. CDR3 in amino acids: CASSPQLNEQFF. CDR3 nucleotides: TGTGCCAGCAGTCCGCAACTTAATGAGCAGTTCTTC.

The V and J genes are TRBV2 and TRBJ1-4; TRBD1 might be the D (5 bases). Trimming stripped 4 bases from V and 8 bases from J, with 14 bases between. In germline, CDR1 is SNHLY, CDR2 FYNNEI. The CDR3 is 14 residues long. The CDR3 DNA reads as TGTGCCAGCAGTGCCAGGGATTGGGTAGAAAAACTGTTTTTT. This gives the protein CASSARDWVEKLFF.

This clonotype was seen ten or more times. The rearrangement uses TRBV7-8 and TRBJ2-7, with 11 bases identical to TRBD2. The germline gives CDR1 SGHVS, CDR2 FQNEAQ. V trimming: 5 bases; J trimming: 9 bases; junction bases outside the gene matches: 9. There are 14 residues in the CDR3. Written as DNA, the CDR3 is TGTGCCAGCAGCCTCTCCGGGACTAGCGGTGTGCAGTACTTC. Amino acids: CASSLSGTSGVQYF.

CDR3 region: CSVEDPGRPGSTYEQYF. In nucleotides, the CDR3 is TGCAGCGTTGAAGATCCGGGACGGCCGGGGTCGACCTACGAGCAGTACTTC. J is TRBJ2-7 and V is TRBV29-1; either TRBD1 or TRBD2 may supply D (5 bases each). Germline-derived CDR1 and CDR2 are SQVTM and ANQGSEA. V lost 0 bases and J 2 bases, leaving 20 bases between the germline ends. This CDR3 comprises 17 residues.

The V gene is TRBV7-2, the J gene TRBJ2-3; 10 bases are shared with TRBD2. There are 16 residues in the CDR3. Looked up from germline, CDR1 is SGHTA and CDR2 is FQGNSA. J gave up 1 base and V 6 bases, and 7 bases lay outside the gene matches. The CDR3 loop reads CASSRSGGAGTDTQYF. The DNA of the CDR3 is TGTGCCAGCAGTCGAAGCGGGGGGGCGGGCACAGATACGCAGTATTTT.

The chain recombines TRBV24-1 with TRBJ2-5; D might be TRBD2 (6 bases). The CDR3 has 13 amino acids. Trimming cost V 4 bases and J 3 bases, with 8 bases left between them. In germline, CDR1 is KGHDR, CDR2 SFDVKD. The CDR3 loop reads CATSEPGEETQYF. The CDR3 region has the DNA TGTGCCACCAGTGAGCCGGGGGAAGAGACCCAGTACTTC.

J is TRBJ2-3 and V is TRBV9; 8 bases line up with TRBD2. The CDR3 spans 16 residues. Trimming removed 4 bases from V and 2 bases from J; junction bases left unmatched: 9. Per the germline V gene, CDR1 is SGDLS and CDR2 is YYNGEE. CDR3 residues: CASSTRAGGFTDTQYF. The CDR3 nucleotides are TGTGCCAGCAGCACCAGGGCGGGGGGATTCACAGATACGCAGTATTTT. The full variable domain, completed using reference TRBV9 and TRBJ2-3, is DSGVTQTPKHLITATGQRVTLRCSPRSGDLSVYWYQQSLDQGLQFLIQYYNGEERAKGNILERFSAQQFPDLHSELNLSSLELGDSALYFCASSTRAGGFTDTQYFGPGTRLTVL.

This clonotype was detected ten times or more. CDR3 sequence (DNA): TGCGCCAGCAGCCAGGGCGGGTACGACAAAAACATTCAGTACTTC. Its translation is CASSQGGYDKNIQYF. This chain links TRBV4-3 with TRBJ2-4, with D perhaps TRBD2 (5 bases). V was shortened by 3 bases and J by 3 bases, with 12 bases between the two germline ends. This CDR3 spans 15 amino acids. Per the germline V gene, CDR1 is LGHNA and CDR2 is YSLEER.

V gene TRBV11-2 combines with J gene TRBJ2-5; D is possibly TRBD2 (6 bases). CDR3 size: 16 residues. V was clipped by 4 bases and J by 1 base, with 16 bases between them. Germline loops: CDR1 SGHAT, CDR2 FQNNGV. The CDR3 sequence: CASSSTYREPQETQYF. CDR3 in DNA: TGTGCCAGCAGCTCCACCTACCGGGAGCCCCAAGAGACCCAGTACTTC.

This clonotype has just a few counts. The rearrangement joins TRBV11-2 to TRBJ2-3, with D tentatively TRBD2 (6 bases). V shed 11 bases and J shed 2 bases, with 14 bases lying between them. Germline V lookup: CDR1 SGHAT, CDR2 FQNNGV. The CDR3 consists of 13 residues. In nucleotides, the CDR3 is TGTGCCGGTGCGGAGGGGAACACAGATACGCAGTATTTT. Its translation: CAGAEGNTDTQYF.

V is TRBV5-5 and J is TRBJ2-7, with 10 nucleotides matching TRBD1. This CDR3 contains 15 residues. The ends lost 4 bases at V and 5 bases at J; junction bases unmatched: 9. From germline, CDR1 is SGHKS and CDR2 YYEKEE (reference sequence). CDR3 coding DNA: TGTGCCAGCAGCCCAGGCGGGACAGGGGACCACGAGCAGTACGTC. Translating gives CASSPGGTGDHEQYV.

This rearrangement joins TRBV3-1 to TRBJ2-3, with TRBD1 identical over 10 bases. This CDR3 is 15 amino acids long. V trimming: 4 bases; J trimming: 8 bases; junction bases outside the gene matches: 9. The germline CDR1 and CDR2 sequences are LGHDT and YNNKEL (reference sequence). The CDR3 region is CASSPHRDRGGTQYF. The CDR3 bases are TGTGCCAGCAGCCCCCACAGGGACAGGGGCGGTACGCAGTATTTT.

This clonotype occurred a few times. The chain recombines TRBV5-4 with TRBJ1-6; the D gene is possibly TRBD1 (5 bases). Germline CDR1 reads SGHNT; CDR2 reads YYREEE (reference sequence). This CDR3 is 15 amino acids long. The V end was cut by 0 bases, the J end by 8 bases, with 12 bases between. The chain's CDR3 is CASSLVASRDSPLHF. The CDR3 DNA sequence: TGTGCCAGCAGCTTGGTGGCGTCCAGGGATTCACCCCTCCACTTT.

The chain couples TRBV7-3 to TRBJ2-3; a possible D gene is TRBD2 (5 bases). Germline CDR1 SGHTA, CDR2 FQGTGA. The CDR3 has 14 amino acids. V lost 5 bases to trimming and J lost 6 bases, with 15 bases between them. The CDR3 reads CASSRTSRRDTQYF. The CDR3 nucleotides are TGTGCCAGCAGCCGGACCAGTCGGAGGGATACGCAGTATTTT.

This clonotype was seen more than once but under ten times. Written as DNA, the CDR3 is TGTGCCAGCAGTTCCATGTTGGACTTCTCTGGAAACACCATATATTTT. Translated, it gives CASSSMLDFSGNTIYF. This sequence joins TRBV28 and TRBJ1-3; D not resolved. Trimming removed 4 bases from V and 0 bases from J, with 13 bases in between. From germline, CDR1 is MDHEN and CDR2 SYDVKM. This CDR3 contains 16 residues.